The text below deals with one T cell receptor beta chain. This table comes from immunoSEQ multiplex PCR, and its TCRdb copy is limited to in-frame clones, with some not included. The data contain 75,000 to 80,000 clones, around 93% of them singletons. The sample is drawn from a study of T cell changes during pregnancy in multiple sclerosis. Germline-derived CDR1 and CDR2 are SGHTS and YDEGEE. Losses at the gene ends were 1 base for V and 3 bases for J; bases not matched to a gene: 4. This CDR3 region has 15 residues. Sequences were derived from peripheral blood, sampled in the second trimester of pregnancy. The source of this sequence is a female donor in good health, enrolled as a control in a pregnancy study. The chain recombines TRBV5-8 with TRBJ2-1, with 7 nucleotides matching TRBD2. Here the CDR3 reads CASSLLRGSYNEQFF. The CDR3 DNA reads TGTGCCAGCAGCTTGCTGCGGGGGAGCTACAATGAGCAGTTCTTC.